The source of this T cell receptor (beta chain) is a study of shared clonotypes between healthy human individuals. Germline V gene sequence: CDR1 MRHNA, CDR2 SNTAGT. The CDR3 covers 14 residues. V shed 7 bases and J shed 5 bases, with 17 bases lying between them. Sequenced by immunoSEQ multiplex PCR; TCRdb stores in-frame clones only, minus some. The table lists about 1 million clones, more than 65% of them singletons. Splitting of CD4+ cells produced CD45RA+ naive and CD45RA-negative memory subsets. J is TRBJ2-5 and V is TRBV6-4; possible D gene TRBD2, 6 bases. The clonotype was recovered from a man aged 18 to 29 in good health. The sequenced sample consisted of memory CD4+ T cells sorted from blood. The subset is: CD45RA-negative fraction. The CDR3: CASTGGARRETQYF. CDR3 nucleotide sequence: TGTGCCAGCACCGGAGGGGCGCGGAGGGAGACCCAGTACTTC.